This TCR beta chain was observed in a study of cytotoxic CD8 clonotypes in ibrutinib-treated CLL. For the study at large: The average sample held roughly 250,000 productive templates and 94,082 productive rearrangements. The study's findings and limits: Sustained-remission patients were sampled at different times than progressing patients were.

Concerning this clone: The antigen remains unidentified.

Sequenced by immunoSEQ multiplex PCR; TCRdb stores in-frame clones only, minus some. The sample carries about 84,000 clones, roughly 84% recorded once. The TCR was taken from a human donor with chronic lymphocytic leukemia. The sequenced sample was PBMCs, obtained before ibrutinib treatment.

The CDR3 DNA sequence: TGTGCCAGCAGTTCAAATAGCGGGAGGGCCTTTGAGCAGTTCTTC. This translates into CASSSNSGRAFEQFF. V usage is TRBV27 and J usage is TRBJ2-1; 11 bases line up with TRBD2. V lost 4 bases, J lost 9 bases, and 8 bases stayed unmatched. Germline V gene sequence: CDR1 MNHEY, CDR2 SMNVEV (reference sequence). The CDR3 is 15 amino acids.